Presented here are 22 T cell receptor beta chains from one specimen sequenced in a study of T cell repertoires in cytomegalovirus infection. MiXCR, run by TCRdb on the reads, gives a single entry per CDR3 protein. This table has approximately 260,000 distinct CDR3 sequences, over 15% appearing once. Material: CD8+ T cells from PBMCs. The source of these receptors is a human donor in good health (CMV status not recorded). Some clones in this sample may be carry-over from other donors' samples.

This clonotype was observed a few times. The chain carries TRBV7-6 and TRBJ1-1; D gene ambiguous. CDR1 is SGHVS and CDR2 is FNYEAQ in the germline V gene. V was clipped by 2 bases and J by 11 bases, with 18 bases between them. This CDR3 region has 14 residues. The CDR3 coding sequence is TGTGCCAGCAGCTTATCCCAAAGCCGGCTCTCCGCTTTCTTT. It codes for CASSLSQSRLSAFF.

This clonotype was recorded many times. The chain employs TRBV7-9 and TRBJ2-2; D uncertain. The length of the CDR3 is 12 residues. Germline V gene sequence: CDR1 SEHNR, CDR2 FQNEAQ (reference sequence). V lost 1 base, J lost 6 bases, and 3 bases lay in between. The CDR3 spells CASSLDPGELFF. CDR3 coding DNA: TGTGCCAGCAGCTTAGACCCCGGGGAGCTGTTTTTT.

Ten or more counts support this clonotype. The J gene is TRBJ1-2, the V gene TRBV6-1; D perhaps matches TRBD1 (5 bases). CDR3 length equals 14 residues. The V end lost 8 bases, the J end lost 1 base, and 14 bases lay between the germline ends. Germline V gene sequence: CDR1 MNHNS, CDR2 SASEGT. In nucleotides, the CDR3 is TGTGCCAGCCTTAGGCGGGGACTTAACTATGGCTACACCTTC. This sequence encodes CASLRRGLNYGYTF.

The rearrangement links TRBV24-1 to TRBJ2-2, with 8 bases identical to TRBD1. V shed 1 base and J 1 base; nucleotides not matched to a gene: 1. The CDR3 contains 16 residues. Germline CDR1 KGHDR, CDR2 SFDVKD. This CDR3 reads CATSDFDRGNTGELFF. In DNA form, the CDR3 reads TGTGCCACCAGTGATTTCGACAGGGGGAACACCGGGGAGCTGTTTTTT.

The CDR3 DNA follows: TGTGCCAGCAGATTGGACAGGGAAGAGACCCAGTACTTC. Translated, it gives CASRLDREETQYF. J is TRBJ2-5 and V is TRBV7-3; 8 bases map to TRBD1. This CDR3 is 13 amino acids long. With V trimmed by 6 bases and J by 3 bases, 3 bases remained unmatched. Germline V gene lookup returns CDR1 SGHTA and CDR2 FQGTGA.

This clonotype turned up a few times. The J gene is TRBJ2-7, the V gene TRBV28; D perhaps matches TRBD2 (6 bases). Per the germline V gene, CDR1 is MDHEN and CDR2 is SYDVKM. Trimming took 6 bases from V and 4 from J, leaving 22 bases between them. The length of the CDR3 is 16 residues. The CDR3 DNA reads TGTGCCAGCAGCCGTGGCGTGGGCGGGGTGTTTTACGAGCAGTACTTC. Residues: CASSRGVGGVFYEQYF.

This clonotype was seen ten or more times. The V and J genes are TRBV7-2 and TRBJ2-7, with 9 bases that match TRBD1. This CDR3 comprises 15 residues. CDR1 and CDR2 (germline): SGHTA, FQGNSA. V was pared by 5 bases and J by 4 bases, with 9 bases of the junction left unmatched. CDR3 coding DNA: TGTGCCAGCAGCATCACAGGGGGCGAGGGTTACGAGCAGTACTTC. Amino acid sequence: CASSITGGEGYEQYF.

This chain uses TRBV20-1 with TRBJ2-7; the match to TRBD2 covers 10 bases. This CDR3 is built from 16 residues. Germline CDR1 and CDR2: DFQATT and SNEGSKA (reference sequence). J gave up 4 bases and V 1 base, and 10 bases lay outside the gene matches. The CDR3 DNA sequence: TGCAGTGCTAGAGCTGCCGGGACTAGCGTAGTATACGAGCAGTACTTC. Translating gives CSARAAGTSVVYEQYF.

The chain combines TRBV5-5 with TRBJ2-7; a weak D match, TRBD1 (6 bases). Trimming took 2 bases from V and 6 from J, leaving 15 bases between them. Germline lookup yields CDR1 SGHKS and CDR2 YYEKEE (reference sequence). The CDR3 length is 14 residues. The CDR3 DNA reads as TGTGCCAGCAGCTTTAGGGGGATGACCTGCGAGCAGTACTTC. Translation gives CASSFRGMTCEQYF.

The chain links TRBV5-1 to TRBJ2-7; D perhaps matches TRBD2 (5 bases). The CDR3 is made up of 15 amino acids. V lost 3 bases to trimming and J lost 2 bases, with 15 bases between them. Germline values: CDR1 SGHRS, CDR2 YFSETQ. The CDR3 loop is CASSSPSYGAYEQYF. The DNA for the CDR3 is TGCGCCAGCAGCTCCCCGAGCTACGGGGCCTACGAGCAGTACTTC.

A few counts support this clonotype. The rearrangement links TRBV9 to TRBJ2-2; TRBD1 agrees at 12 bases. Germline V lookup: CDR1 SGDLS, CDR2 YYNGEE. The CDR3 totals 15 residues. The V and J ends lost 3 bases and 6 bases, in that order; junction bases with no gene match: 3. Here the CDR3 reads CASSEGQGASGELFF. The CDR3 DNA is TGTGCCAGCAGCGAGGGACAGGGGGCCTCCGGGGAGCTGTTTTTT.

The chain carries TRBV6-2 or TRBV6-3 and TRBJ2-2; D not certain. Per the germline V gene, CDR1 is MNHEY and CDR2 is SVGEGT. Trimming pared 6 bases from V and 6 bases from J, leaving 17 bases between. This CDR3 spans 15 amino acids. CDR3 amino acids: CASSPGLSGAGELFF. The CDR3 bases are TGTGCCAGCAGCCCCGGCCTCTCCGGCGCCGGGGAGCTGTTTTTT.

This clonotype was seen repeatedly, ten times or more. This chain joins TRBV4-2 and TRBJ1-4, with 8 bases matching TRBD1. Unmatched junction bases numbered 5, after V lost 0 bases and J lost 2 bases. Germline loops: CDR1 LGHNA, CDR2 YNFKEQ. The CDR3 is 17 residues long. The CDR3 spells CASSQDPQGATNEKLFF. The DNA for the CDR3 is TGTGCCAGCAGCCAAGATCCGCAGGGGGCTACTAATGAAAAACTGTTTTTT.

The rearrangement links TRBV28 to TRBJ1-2, with TRBD1 as a possible D gene (6 bases). This CDR3 region has 15 residues. Trimming took off 5 bases at V and 4 bases at J, with 17 bases between the two ends. Germline lookup yields CDR1 MDHEN and CDR2 SYDVKM. CDR3 sequence reads: CASSPSGGAGYGYTF. As DNA, the CDR3 is TGTGCCAGCAGTCCCTCTGGGGGGGCGGGCTATGGCTACACCTTC.

This clonotype was observed at least ten times. The rearrangement uses TRBV7-6 and TRBJ2-5, with 7 bases identical to TRBD2. The V gene end was trimmed by 1 base and the J gene end by 3 bases; junction bases not matched to a gene: 5. The CDR3 spans 15 residues. CDR1 is SGHVS and CDR2 is FNYEAQ in the germline V gene. The DNA of the CDR3 is TGTGCCAGCAGCTTAGTCCCGGGGGGAAAAGAGACCCAGTACTTC. This encodes CASSLVPGGKETQYF.

As to this clonotype: At one end, the junction sequence differs from germline, possibly due to a read error. V usage is TRBV6-2 or TRBV6-3 and J usage is TRBJ2-7; 8 positions agree with TRBD1. The CDR3 length is 15 residues. From germline, CDR1 is MNHEY and CDR2 SVGEGT. In DNA, the CDR3 is TGTGCCAGCAGTTACGCAGGGGGCGCATCCTCCGAGCAGTACTTC. Encoded protein: CASSYAGGASSEQYF.

This clonotype was detected many times. The chain combines TRBV4-1 with TRBJ2-7; D gene uncertain. Trimming pared 0 bases from V and 0 bases from J, leaving 12 bases between. The CDR3 consists of 16 residues. Germline lookup yields CDR1 MGHRA and CDR2 YSYEKL. CDR3 residues: CASSQEASVRSYEQYF. The CDR3 DNA is TGCGCCAGCAGCCAAGAAGCCAGCGTCCGCTCCTACGAGCAGTACTTC.

The chain employs TRBV20-1 and TRBJ1-5; TRBD1 aligns across 12 bases. Germline values: CDR1 DFQATT, CDR2 SNEGSKA (reference sequence). Germline trimming cut 1 base from V and 2 bases from J; bases unmatched to any gene: 3. The CDR3 length is 16 residues. This CDR3 is CSARGGTGGGNQPQHF. CDR3 coding DNA: TGCAGTGCTAGAGGTGGGACAGGGGGCGGCAATCAGCCCCAGCATTTT.

The V gene is TRBV28, the J gene TRBJ2-2, with TRBD1 matching over 7 bases. Germline V gene sequence: CDR1 MDHEN, CDR2 SYDVKM. CDR3 length: 14 residues. With V trimmed by 8 bases and J by 0 bases, 3 bases remained unmatched. The CDR3 loop is CASGQAANTGELFF. In DNA form, the CDR3 reads TGTGCCAGCGGACAGGCCGCGAACACCGGGGAGCTGTTTTTT.

The table lists this clonotype with a few counts. The gene calls are TRBV20-1 and TRBJ1-5; unclear D gene. Germline assignment: CDR1 DFQATT and CDR2 SNEGSKA (reference sequence). The V end lost 1 base, the J end lost 9 bases, and 16 bases lay between the germline ends. There are 14 residues in the CDR3. Written as DNA, the CDR3 is TGCAGTGCTAGAGCTGACTTCCAAAGGACGCCCCAGCATTTT. Translated, it gives CSARADFQRTPQHF.

V is TRBV6-1 and J is TRBJ1-1, with 10 bases identical to TRBD1. The CDR3 extends over 14 amino acids. With V trimmed by 6 bases and J by 3 bases, 4 bases remained unmatched. CDR1 and CDR2 (germline): MNHNS, SASEGT. CDR3 nucleotide sequence: TGTGCCAGCAGGCCGGACAGGGGGTACACTGAAGCTTTCTTT. It encodes CASRPDRGYTEAFF.

Within the sample, this clonotype is medium-sized (0.01 to 0.1%). The chain has TRBV4-3 and TRBJ2-7, with D perhaps matching TRBD1 (6 bases). CDR3 length: 14 amino acids. CDR1 LGHNA and CDR2 YSLEER come from the germline V gene. Between the trimmed V and J ends, which lost 4 bases and 5 bases, there was a span of 15 bases. As DNA, the CDR3 is TGCGCCAGCAGCCCAACTACAGGGTTTGACGAGCAGTACTTC. Encoded protein: CASSPTTGFDEQYF.